These T cell receptor beta chains were read from a single sample in a study of T cells in Graves' hyperthyroidism and ophthalmopathy. TCRdb re-derived calls from the multiplex PCR reads in MiXCR, one entry per CDR3 protein. The sample contains under 750,000 distinct CDR3 sequences, around 20% of which appear only once. The specimen was blood. The receptors come from a woman between 45 and 60 years old with Graves' hyperthyroidism that later progressed to Graves' ophthalmopathy. CDR3s include the opening cysteine and the closing phenylalanine or tryptophan. D genes are given only for firm matches. The size entry is marked missing in some rows and otherwise reads once, few, many or a size class.

j_call d_call clone_size v_call cdr3_aa cdr3_nt
TRBJ2-2 - many TRBV20-1 CSAFEPNTGELFF TGCAGTGCTTTTGAACCAAACACCGGGGAGCTGTTTTTT
TRBJ2-7 - many TRBV7-2 CASSLFSGPVPGSYEQYF TGTGCCAGCAGCTTATTCTCAGGGCCAGTTCCAGGGTCCTACGAGCAGTACTTC
TRBJ2-7 - many TRBV12-3/TRBV12-4 CASSPTGTRGTYEQYF TGTGCCAGCAGTCCCACCGGGACACGGGGGACCTACGAGCAGTACTTC
TRBJ2-7 - many TRBV18 CASSGSPDYEQYF TGTGCCAGCTCAGGCAGCCCCGACTACGAGCAGTACTTC
TRBJ2-1 TRBD1 - TRBV15 CATSRDYGGQGLGNEQFF TGTGCCACCAGCAGAGATTACGGAGGACAGGGTTTGGGGAATGAGCAGTTCTTC
TRBJ1-6 - - TRBV28 CASTPGTAGTINSPLHF TGTGCCAGCACACCTGGGACGGCTGGGACGATTAATTCACCCCTCCACTTT
TRBJ2-4 - - TRBV29-1 CSVYGDSVLDIQYF TGCAGCGTGTACGGGGACTCCGTTTTGGACATTCAGTACTTC
TRBJ1-3 - - TRBV20-1 CSATDPSSGNTIYF TGCAGTGCTACGGACCCAAGCTCTGGAAACACCATATATTTT
TRBJ1-2 TRBD1 few TRBV20-1 CSAARTGGQIDYGYTF TGCAGTGCCGCCAGGACAGGGGGCCAAATTGACTATGGCTACACCTTC
TRBJ1-5 - - TRBV7-2 CASSNPYQGNQPQHF TGTGCCAGCAGCAACCCGTACCAGGGTAATCAGCCCCAGCATTTT
TRBJ1-6 - many TRBV6-5 CASSYDYNSPLHF TGTGCCAGCAGTTATGACTATAATTCACCCCTCCACTTT
TRBJ1-2 - many TRBV2 CASSEWAKAYGYTF TGTGCCAGCAGTGAATGGGCCAAGGCCTATGGCTACACCTTC
TRBJ2-7 TRBD2 many TRBV20-1 CSASLAGVYSYEQYF TGCAGTGCTAGCCTAGCGGGGGTTTACTCCTACGAGCAGTACTTC